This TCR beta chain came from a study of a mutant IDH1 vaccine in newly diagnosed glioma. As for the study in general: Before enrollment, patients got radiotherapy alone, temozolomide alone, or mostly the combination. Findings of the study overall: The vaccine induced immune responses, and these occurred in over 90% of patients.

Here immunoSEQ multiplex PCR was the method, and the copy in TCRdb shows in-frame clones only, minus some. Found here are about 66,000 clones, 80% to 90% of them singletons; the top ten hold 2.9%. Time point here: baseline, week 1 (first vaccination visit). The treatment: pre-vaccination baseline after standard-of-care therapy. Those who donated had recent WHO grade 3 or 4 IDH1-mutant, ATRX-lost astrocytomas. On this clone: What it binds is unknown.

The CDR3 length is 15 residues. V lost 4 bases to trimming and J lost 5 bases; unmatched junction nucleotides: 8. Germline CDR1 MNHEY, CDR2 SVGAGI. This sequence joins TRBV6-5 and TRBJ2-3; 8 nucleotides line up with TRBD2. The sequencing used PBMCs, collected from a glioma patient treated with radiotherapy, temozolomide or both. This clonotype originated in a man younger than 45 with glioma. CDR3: CASSSQGGGIDTQYF. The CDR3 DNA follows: TGTGCCAGCAGTTCCCAGGGCGGGGGGATAGATACGCAGTATTTT.